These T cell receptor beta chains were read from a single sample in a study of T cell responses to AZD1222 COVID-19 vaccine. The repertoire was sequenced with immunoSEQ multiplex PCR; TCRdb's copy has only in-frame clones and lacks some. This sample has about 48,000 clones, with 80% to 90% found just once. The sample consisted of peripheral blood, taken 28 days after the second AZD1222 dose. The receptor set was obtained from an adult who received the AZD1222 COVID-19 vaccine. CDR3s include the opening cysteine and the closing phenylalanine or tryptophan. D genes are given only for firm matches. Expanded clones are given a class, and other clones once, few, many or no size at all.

CASSPGQGTGPPLREQYF,TGTGCCAGCTCACCGGGACAGGGTACCGGCCCACCGCTGAGAGAGCAGTACTTC,-,TRBJ2-7,TRBD1,TRBV18
CASSRDRRTGELFF,TGTGCCAGCAGTAGGGACAGGAGGACCGGGGAGCTGTTTTTT,-,TRBJ2-2,TRBD1,TRBV14
CASTADTYEQYF,TGTGCCAGTACGGCGGATACCTACGAGCAGTACTTC,-,TRBJ2-7,-,TRBV19
CASREWGPMNTEAFF,TGTGCCAGCAGGGAATGGGGGCCTATGAACACTGAAGCTTTCTTT,once,TRBJ1-1,-,TRBV27
CASSYRTESTGELFF,TGTGCCAGCAGTTACAGGACAGAAAGCACCGGGGAGCTGTTTTTT,-,TRBJ2-2,-,TRBV6-2/TRBV6-3
CASTPPDDRGSPQPKQYF,TGTGCCAGTACCCCCCCCGACGACAGGGGGTCACCTCAGCCCAAGCAGTACTTC,-,TRBJ2-7,TRBD1,TRBV19
CASSFLMNTEAFF,TGTGCCAGCAGCTTCCTTATGAACACTGAAGCTTTCTTT,-,TRBJ1-1,-,TRBV6-5
CASSLIGLAYNEQFF,TGTGCCAGCAGTTTAATCGGACTAGCCTACAATGAGCAGTTCTTC,-,TRBJ2-1,TRBD2,TRBV28
CASSPFRSGGSTDTQYF,TGTGCCAGCAGCCCCTTCCGCAGCGGGGGTAGCACAGATACGCAGTATTTT,-,TRBJ2-3,TRBD2,TRBV28
CASSLNLGGGGGYTF,TGTGCCAGCAGCCTCAATCTGGGGGGCGGAGGGGGCTACACCTTC,-,TRBJ1-2,-,TRBV3-1/TRBV3-2
CASSPPQGGRTGSEQYF,TGTGCCAGCTCACCACCGCAGGGCGGGAGGACGGGAAGCGAGCAGTACTTC,-,TRBJ2-7,TRBD2,TRBV18
CASSPSGRNNEQFF,TGTGCCAGCAGCCCTAGCGGGAGGAACAATGAGCAGTTCTTC,-,TRBJ2-1,TRBD2,TRBV7-3
CASSLGAGDYEQYF,TGTGCCAGCAGCTTAGGGGCAGGGGATTACGAGCAGTACTTC,-,TRBJ2-7,-,TRBV7-2
CASSIVSGLAGVRAKNIQYF,TGTGCCAGTAGTATAGTATCGGGACTAGCGGGAGTCAGGGCCAAAAACATTCAGTACTTC,few,TRBJ2-4,TRBD2,TRBV19
CASSEDPSSYNEQFF,TGTGCCAGCAGCGAGGACCCGAGCTCCTACAATGAGCAGTTCTTC,-,TRBJ2-1,-,TRBV6-5
CASSLPGANQPQHF,TGTGCCAGCAGCCTCCCGGGGGCGAATCAGCCCCAGCATTTT,once,TRBJ1-5,-,TRBV7-8
CATSDGGQETQYF,TGTGCCACCAGTGATGGGGGCCAAGAGACCCAGTACTTC,-,TRBJ2-5,-,TRBV24-1
CASSFRQGAEAFF,TGTGCCAGCAGTTTTAGGCAGGGGGCTGAAGCTTTCTTT,-,TRBJ1-1,TRBD1,TRBV12-3/TRBV12-4
CASSQTGGEQYF,TGTGCCAGTAGTCAAACAGGGGGCGAGCAGTACTTC,-,TRBJ2-7,TRBD1,TRBV19
CASSLGGTIYEQYF,TGTGCCAGCAGCTTAGGAGGGACTATCTACGAGCAGTACTTC,-,TRBJ2-7,TRBD2,TRBV5-4
CASSDRVGGTEAFF,TGTGCCAGTAGTGACAGGGTCGGGGGCACTGAAGCTTTCTTT,-,TRBJ1-1,TRBD1,TRBV19
CASSLTGPGQGSYEQYF,TGTGCCAGCAGCTTAACGGGACCGGGACAGGGTTCCTACGAGCAGTACTTC,-,TRBJ2-7,TRBD1,TRBV7-3
CASSNRWQGRSEQYF,TGTGCCAGCAGCAATAGGTGGCAGGGGCGGAGCGAGCAGTACTTC,-,TRBJ2-7,-,TRBV7-9
CASSLEAIPSYEQYF,TGTGCCAGCAGCTTGGAAGCAATCCCCTCCTACGAGCAGTACTTC,-,TRBJ2-7,-,TRBV5-4
CASSDTERAFYNSPLHF,TGTGCCAGCAGCGATACTGAACGCGCTTTCTATAATTCACCCCTCCACTTT,-,TRBJ1-6,-,TRBV3-1/TRBV3-2
CASSLDPGGGETQYF,TGTGCCAGCAGTTTGGACCCGGGGGGCGGGGAGACCCAGTACTTC,-,TRBJ2-5,-,TRBV27